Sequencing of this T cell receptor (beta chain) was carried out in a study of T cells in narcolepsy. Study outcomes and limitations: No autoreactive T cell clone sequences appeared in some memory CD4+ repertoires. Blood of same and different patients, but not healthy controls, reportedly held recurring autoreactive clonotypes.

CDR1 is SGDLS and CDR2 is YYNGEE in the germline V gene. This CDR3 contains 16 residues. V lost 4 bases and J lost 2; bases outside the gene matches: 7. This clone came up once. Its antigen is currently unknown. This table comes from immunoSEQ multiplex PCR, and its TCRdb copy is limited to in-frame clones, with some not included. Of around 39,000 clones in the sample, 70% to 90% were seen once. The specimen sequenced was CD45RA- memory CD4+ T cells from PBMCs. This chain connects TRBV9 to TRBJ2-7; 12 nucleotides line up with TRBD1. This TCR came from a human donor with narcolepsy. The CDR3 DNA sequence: TGTGCCAGCAGCTCCCGGGACAGGGGGCTAACCTACGAGCAGTACTTC. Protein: CASSSRDRGLTYEQYF.